This passage covers 26 T cell receptor beta chains from one sample sequenced in a study of blood T cell repertoires in COVID-19. Sequencing was performed with immunoSEQ multiplex PCR; in TCRdb, only in-frame clones are kept and a portion is missing. Here the sample spans some 160,000 clones, approximately 87% being singletons. Specimen: peripheral blood. These receptors were taken from a woman aged 70-85 years with COVID-19, enrolled during active disease.

The chain joins TRBV9 to TRBJ2-7; 9 bases align to TRBD1. The germline gives CDR1 SGDLS, CDR2 YYNGEE. This CDR3 is built from 14 residues. The J segment lost 6 bases and the V segment lost 4 bases, leaving 8 bases of the junction unmatched. As DNA, the CDR3 is TGTGCCAGCAGCTACGGGACAGGGTCCACCGAGCAGTACTTC. Its translation is CASSYGTGSTEQYF.

In nucleotides, the CDR3 is TGTGCCAGCAGCTTAGATGGGGGGAGCTCCTACAATGAGCAGTTCTTC. This codes for CASSLDGGSSYNEQFF. The chain recombines TRBV7-2 with TRBJ2-1; D may be TRBD2 (6 bases). CDR3 length: 16 residues. Germline CDR1 and CDR2: SGHTA and FQGNSA. Deletions cut 1 base from V and 0 bases from J, with 10 bases between.

This chain uses TRBV28 with TRBJ2-1; TRBD1 matches at 7 bases. Germline CDR1 and CDR2: MDHEN and SYDVKM. The CDR3 runs 18 residues. V dropped 4 bases and J dropped 5; count of bases not matched to a gene: 17. The CDR3 is CASSSTSVRDSLHNEQFF. Here the CDR3 DNA reads TGTGCCAGCAGTTCAACATCAGTGAGGGACAGTCTACACAATGAGCAGTTCTTC. Looking up the rest from reference TRBV28 and TRBJ2-1 gives the full variable domain: DVKVTQSSRYLVKRTGEKVFLECVQDMDHENMFWYRQDPGLGLRLIYFSYDVKMKEKGDIPEGYSVSREKKERFSLILESASTNQTSMYLCASSSTSVRDSLHNEQFFGPGTRLTVL.

The J gene is TRBJ1-2, the V gene TRBV7-9; D ambiguous. The V end lost 2 bases, the J end lost 3 bases, and 10 bases lay between the germline ends. This CDR3 is built from 14 residues. The germline CDR1 and CDR2 sequences are SEHNR and FQNEAQ (reference sequence). The CDR3 sequence is CASSLIGEYYGYTF. In DNA form, the CDR3 reads TGTGCCAGCAGCTTAATCGGTGAATACTATGGCTACACCTTC.

This chain connects TRBV5-1 to TRBJ1-2, with TRBD1 matching 10 bases. Germline V gives CDR1 SGHRS, CDR2 YFSETQ. The CDR3 has 14 residues. The V segment lost 0 bases and the J segment 5 bases; nucleotides outside the gene matches: 1. The CDR3 reads CASSLGGQGYGYTF. The CDR3 coding sequence is TGCGCCAGCAGCTTGGGGGGACAGGGGTATGGCTACACCTTC.

This rearrangement joins TRBV30 to TRBJ1-2; 11 bases align to TRBD1. This CDR3 comprises 20 residues. Germline-derived CDR1 and CDR2 are GTSNPN and SVGIG (reference sequence). The junction had 20 bases not matched to a gene; V was cut back by 0 bases and J by 5 bases. The CDR3 region is CAWSVEYRLDRGPIRYGYTF. For the CDR3, the DNA is TGTGCCTGGAGTGTAGAGTATAGGTTGGACAGGGGGCCCATCCGGTATGGCTACACCTTC.

The rearrangement joins TRBV18 to TRBJ1-5; D unresolved. Per the germline V gene, CDR1 is KGHSH and CDR2 is LQKENI. The CDR3 loop spans 14 amino acids. Between the trimmed V and J ends, which lost 1 base and 5 bases, there was a span of 9 bases. The CDR3 here is CASSPQQSDQPQHF. The CDR3 bases are TGTGCCAGCTCACCACAACAGAGTGATCAGCCCCAGCATTTT.

V and J are TRBV18 and TRBJ1-1; no clear D. The CDR3 loop spans 13 amino acids. Trimming took 6 bases from V and 10 from J, leaving 18 bases between them. Germline V gene data show CDR1 as KGHSH and CDR2 as LQKENI. CDR3 region: CASSPEGLDLAFF. In DNA, the CDR3 is TGTGCCAGCTCGCCCGAGGGCTTGGATTTAGCTTTCTTT.

The chain's CDR3 is CASSLNGADGSPLHF. CDR3 sequence (DNA): TGTGCCAGCAGCTTAAATGGGGCAGACGGTTCACCCCTCCACTTT. The chain couples TRBV11-3 to TRBJ1-6; D possibly corresponds to TRBD1 (5 bases). This CDR3 spans 15 amino acids. Trimming took off 2 bases at V and 9 bases at J, with 14 bases between the two ends. The germline V gene encodes CDR1 SGHNT and CDR2 YENEEA.

The chain has TRBV9 and TRBJ2-5, with D possibly TRBD2 on 6 matching bases. Trimming shortened V by 2 bases and J by 0 bases, and 17 bases separated the two germline ends. Germline V gene data show CDR1 as SGDLS and CDR2 as YYNGEE. The CDR3 spans 17 residues. This CDR3 reads CASSVGSGGLYQETQYF. The CDR3 DNA follows: TGTGCCAGCAGCGTGGGTAGCGGAGGACTTTACCAAGAGACCCAGTACTTC.

This clone was counted between two and nine times. In DNA form, the CDR3 reads TGTGCCACCAGCAGAGACTCACAGGGGAGCTATGGCTACACCTTC. This codes for CATSRDSQGSYGYTF. The V call is TRBV15, the J call TRBJ1-2; 7 nucleotides match TRBD1. V dropped 0 bases and J dropped 4; count of bases not matched to a gene: 5. The CDR3 totals 15 residues. In germline, CDR1 is LNHNV, CDR2 YYDKDF (reference sequence).

This clone was counted between two and nine times. Relative to the germline gene, one junction end is altered; a read error may explain this. V usage is TRBV28 and J usage is TRBJ2-7, with TRBD2 as a possible D gene (5 bases). The CDR3 covers 12 residues. The germline CDR1 and CDR2 sequences are MDHEN and SYDVKM. The CDR3 DNA reads TGTGCCAGCAGGGCAATCCCCGGGGAGCCGTACTTC. Protein: CASRAIPGEPYF.

J is TRBJ2-2 and V is TRBV29-1; 7 bases match TRBD1. Germline V gene data show CDR1 as SQVTM and CDR2 as ANQGSEA. V lost 6 bases to trimming and J lost 5 bases; unmatched junction nucleotides: 9. The CDR3 runs to 14 residues. The CDR3 nucleotides read TGCAGCGTGACTGACAGGGATAGGACCGGGGAGCTGTTTTTT. Translating it yields CSVTDRDRTGELFF.

The rearrangement links TRBV3-1 (or the pseudogene TRBV3-2) to TRBJ1-2, with a tentative D call TRBD1 (6 bases). Trimming left V 3 bases short and J 5 bases short, with 16 bases between. The CDR3 length is 15 residues. The V gene's germline CDR1 is LGHDT and CDR2 YNNKEL (reference sequence). The CDR3, as DNA: TGTGCCAGCAGCCACCTTAACAGGGTGGGGTATGGCTACACCTTC. This gives the protein CASSHLNRVGYGYTF.

V gene TRBV6-5 combines with J gene TRBJ1-2, with 11 nucleotides matching TRBD1. In germline, CDR1 is MNHEY, CDR2 SVGAGI. The CDR3 has 15 amino acids. Trimming cost V 8 bases and J 7 bases; bases outside gene matches: 12. CDR3 coding DNA: TGTGCCAGCCGAAATCCCGGGACAGGGGGAGGTGGCTACACCTTC. This sequence encodes CASRNPGTGGGGYTF.

This clone came up once. V usage is TRBV11-3 and J usage is TRBJ2-2, with D maybe TRBD1 (6 bases). CDR3 length: 15 residues. Per the germline V gene, CDR1 is SGHNT and CDR2 is YENEEA. The V and J ends lost 2 bases and 0 bases respectively, with 7 bases between them. CDR3 sequence reads: CASSLTGTNTGELFF. CDR3 sequence (DNA): TGTGCCAGCAGCTTAACAGGGACGAACACCGGGGAGCTGTTTTTT.

This clone has only one observation. The chain combines TRBV7-8 with TRBJ2-1; the D is unclear. Deletions cut 2 bases from V and 4 bases from J, with 6 bases between. The CDR3 loop spans 13 amino acids. Per germline, CDR1 SGHVS and CDR2 FQNEAQ. In DNA, the CDR3 is TGTGCCAGCAGCTTACGACTTTACAATGAGCAGTTCTTC. Encoded protein: CASSLRLYNEQFF.

The V gene is TRBV28, the J gene TRBJ1-5; a weak D match, TRBD1 (5 bases). This CDR3 is 15 amino acids long. V lost 4 bases, J lost 4 bases, and 14 bases lay in between. Germline CDR1 reads MDHEN; CDR2 reads SYDVKM. CDR3 nucleotide sequence: TGTGCCAGCAGTTCCCGGGACGGACTAAATCAGCCCCAGCATTTT. It encodes CASSSRDGLNQPQHF.

The rearrangement joins TRBV6-4 to TRBJ2-4, with D perhaps matching TRBD1 (8 bases). Germline loops: CDR1 MRHNA, CDR2 SNTAGT. The CDR3 runs to 14 residues. The ends were cut back, 10 bases at V and 5 bases at J, with 18 bases in the middle. The CDR3 sequence: CATSTTGGENIQYF. The CDR3 region has the DNA TGTGCCACTTCAACAACAGGGGGGGAAAACATTCAGTACTTC.

The V call is TRBV3-1 (or the pseudogene TRBV3-2), the J call TRBJ1-2; the D is unclear. This CDR3 is 13 amino acids long. The V and J ends lost 4 bases and 8 bases respectively, with 14 bases between them. The germline V gene has CDR1 LGHDT and CDR2 YNNKEL (reference sequence). The CDR3 bases are TGTGCCAGCAGCCGAGACCCCCCTCAGGGCTACACCTTC. This encodes CASSRDPPQGYTF.

The rearrangement joins TRBV28 to TRBJ1-3, with D possibly being TRBD1 (6 bases). Between the trimmed V and J ends, which lost 6 bases and 8 bases, there was a span of 20 bases. In germline, CDR1 is MDHEN, CDR2 SYDVKM. This CDR3 contains 15 residues. CDR3 amino acids: CASSPTGTRGHTIYF. In DNA form, the CDR3 reads TGTGCCAGCAGCCCTACCGGGACAAGGGGCCACACCATATATTTT.

The gene calls are TRBV30 and TRBJ2-7; a possible D gene is TRBD1 (6 bases). The CDR3 runs 12 residues. CDR1 GTSNPN and CDR2 SVGIG come from the germline V gene (reference sequence). The V end was cut by 3 bases, the J end by 9 bases, with 15 bases between. The CDR3 DNA reads TGTGCCTGGAGCCGACAGGCTTGGCGGCAGTACTTC. It specifies CAWSRQAWRQYF.

A few counts support this clone. The rearrangement links TRBV28 to TRBJ2-3, with 10 bases that match TRBD2. The V gene's germline CDR1 is MDHEN and CDR2 SYDVKM. The CDR3 contains 17 residues. The trim removed 3 bases at V and 7 bases at J, leaving 13 bases unmatched. Here the CDR3 DNA reads TGTGCCAGCAGTTTGATACCGGGACTAGCGACGGTGCATACGCAGTATTTT. This gives the protein CASSLIPGLATVHTQYF.

The chain recombines TRBV6-1 with TRBJ1-5, with D unclear. Trimming shortened V by 0 bases and J by 7 bases, and 4 bases separated the two germline ends. The CDR3 consists of 12 residues. CDR1 and CDR2 from the germline V gene are MNHNS and SASEGT. The CDR3 loop reads CASSEAEQPQHF. Written as DNA, the CDR3 is TGTGCCAGCAGTGAAGCAGAGCAGCCCCAGCATTTT.

This chain links TRBV5-1 with TRBJ2-7, with 7 nucleotides matching TRBD1. CDR1 is SGHRS and CDR2 is YFSETQ in the germline V gene. After removal of 3 bases from V and 1 base from J, the junction contained 7 bases not matched to a gene. The CDR3 length is 15 residues. The chain's CDR3 is CASSWGQRLSYEQYF. The CDR3 coding sequence is TGCGCCAGCAGCTGGGGACAGAGACTATCCTACGAGCAGTACTTC. The variable domain in full, completed from reference TRBV5-1 and TRBJ2-7, reads KAGVTQTPRYLIKTRGQQVTLSCSPISGHRSVSWYQQTPGQGLQFLFEYFSETQRNKGNFPGRFSGRQFSNSRSEMNVSTLELGDSALYLCASSWGQRLSYEQYFGPGTRLTVT.

J is TRBJ2-3 and V is TRBV28; 7 bases line up with TRBD2. The CDR3 is 16 residues long. Trimming removed 4 bases from V and 5 bases from J; junction bases left unmatched: 12. Germline CDR1 and CDR2: MDHEN and SYDVKM. CDR3 sequence reads: CASSYLSQAGKDTQYF. The CDR3 DNA reads TGTGCCAGCAGTTACTTAAGCCAAGCGGGGAAAGATACGCAGTATTTT.